This T cell receptor beta chain was obtained from a study of regulatory T cells in long-lasting Graves disease (dated by TCRdb to the early 2020s). For the wider study: Persistent Graves' disease meant more than 5 years of antithyroid drug treatment with TSH receptor autoantibodies that stayed positive. Peripheral blood TCR sequencing and RNA sequencing compared persistent Graves' disease patients with newly diagnosed Graves' disease patients. The study took place in China and was registered as a clinical trial. TCR sequencing covered some 13 persistent and approximately 20 newly diagnosed Graves' disease patients, around 35 samples in total. On average, persistent Graves' disease patients in the clinical cohort had been on antithyroid drugs for approximately 10 years. Summary of the overall study and its limitations: Persistent Graves' disease patients showed lower TCR Shannon entropy and fewer highly expanded clones than newly diagnosed patients, suggesting clonal expansion. Only the TCR beta chain was sequenced and analyzed. Persistent disease showed preferential use of TRBV28, TRBJ1-2 and TRBJ2-5, whereas newly diagnosed disease favored TRBV20-1 and TRBJ2-1. The small sample size was acknowledged by the authors as a limitation that may reduce accuracy. Only peripheral blood was studied, because thyroid tissue, the primary lesion, was inaccessible. Patients with persistent disease shared more public clonotypes (over 2,500) than newly diagnosed patients did (around 930).

Per the publication, the time point label means: persistent/refractory GD, antithyroid drugs over 5 years with positive TRAb. For both TCR sequencing and RNA sequencing, RNA was extracted from PBMCs using TRIzol. The diagnosis of Graves' disease followed American Thyroid Association guidelines. Recruitment of patients was carried out at an endocrinology department in Xi'an, China. Each patient gave 7.5 to 10 milliliters of peripheral blood, collected in an EDTA anticoagulant tube. PBMCs were isolated by Ficoll Paque Plus density gradient separation without further T cell sorting. An Agilent 2100 Bioanalyzer and agarose gel were used to assess RNA quality, and a NanoDrop 2000 was used to measure RNA concentration. The library was prepared using multiplex PCR. Sequencer: Illumina HiSeq 4000. To build TCR beta libraries, CDR3 regions were amplified by Arm-PCR using iRepertoire HTBI primers. Before sequencing, the PCR products underwent gel purification. Per the original workflow: Across samples, about 63 TRBV and 14 TRBJ segments were identified and used for gene usage analysis of CDR3 amino acid clonotypes. COPE and FqMerger were used to merge filtered high-quality paired reads into contigs. BLAST was used to align contigs to the IMGT TRBV, TRBD and TRBJ reference genes, and CDR3 was defined following IMGT. Any clonotype with a frequency above 0.1% was counted as a highly expanded clone. Repertoire diversity was measured by Shannon entropy, and V-J evenness by the Gini coefficient. Public clonotypes were defined as clonotypes shared by more than one individual. The public reads were reanalyzed by TCRdb: fastp trimming at Q25, MiXCR alignment, in-frame beta chains only. Under each unique CDR3 protein, matching rows form one entry showing the most common genes and DNA. The authors' filters were not applied to this entry. The sample data list about 430,000 distinct CDR3 sequences, and 21% of these were observed just once. The ten largest make up around 15% of the sample.

From the cysteine up to the phenylalanine, the CDR3 has a length of 13 residues. Kept here is only the CDR3 DNA, which spans 39 bases and is read in frame from base 1. CDR1 MDHEN and CDR2 SYDVKM were looked up in the germline V gene. V ends up 6 bases short and J 7 bases short, with an unmatched junction base count of 8. This clonotype was detected ten times or more. Its antigen has not been determined. The input lacks base qualities; no much larger clone sits a single base away. The sample was peripheral blood mononuclear cells (PBMCs), taken when the disease was refractory, from a patient treated with antithyroid drugs. The rearrangement joined TRBV28 to TRBJ2-7; 8 bases in between match TRBD1. This sequence was found in a female donor with Graves disease. The DNA sequence follows: TGTGCCAGCAGCCCTGGACAGGGACGTGAGCAGTACTTC. The encoded protein is CASSPGQGREQYF.